The 21 T cell receptor beta chains given below trace back to one sample, sequenced in a study of shared clonotypes between healthy human individuals. The repertoire was sequenced with immunoSEQ multiplex PCR; TCRdb's copy has only in-frame clones and lacks some. The data contain approximately 1.1 million clones, about 84% of them singletons. Sequencing was carried out using memory CD4+ T cells from PBMCs. Described subset: CD45RA-negative fraction. The receptors originated from a man younger than 30 in good health. Some clones in this sample may be carry-over from other donors' samples.

The V call is TRBV6-5, the J call TRBJ1-5, with a possible D match to TRBD1 (6 bases). This CDR3 spans 15 amino acids. Trimming stripped 8 bases from V and 5 bases from J, with 19 bases between. Germline V CDR1 and CDR2: MNHEY, SVGAGI. CDR3 in amino acids: CASGGGLKPDQPQHF. CDR3 DNA sequence: TGTGCCAGCGGGGGGGGGCTAAAACCTGATCAGCCCCAGCATTTT.

The chain joins TRBV18 to TRBJ1-2; no clear D gene. Germline lookup yields CDR1 KGHSH and CDR2 LQKENI. V lost 5 bases and J 0 bases, leaving 7 bases between the germline ends. CDR3 length: 13 residues. As DNA, the CDR3 is TGTGCCAGCTCATCGGATGCTAACTATGGCTACACCTTC. Its translation is CASSSDANYGYTF.

This clone came up a few times. The rearrangement joins TRBV7-2 to TRBJ1-2; D is unclear. Between the trimmed V and J ends, which lost 3 bases and 2 bases, there was a span of 7 bases. CDR1 and CDR2 from the germline V gene are SGHTA and FQGNSA. The CDR3 length is 13 residues. The CDR3, as DNA: TGTGCCAGCAGCTTCGCGGTGAACTATGGCTACACCTTC. Protein: CASSFAVNYGYTF. Filled out from reference TRBV7-2 and TRBJ1-2, the complete variable domain reads GAGVSQSPSNKVTEKGKDVELRCDPISGHTALYWYRQSLGQGLEFLIYFQGNSAPDKSGLPSDRFSAERTGGSVSTLTIQRTQQEDSAVYLCASSFAVNYGYTFGSGTRLTVV.

Worth noting for this clone: One base separates it from a far larger clone, so it is likely a read error. This chain uses TRBV19 with TRBJ2-5, with D possibly being TRBD2 (5 bases). Germline CDR1 LNHDA, CDR2 SQIVND (reference sequence). V was clipped by 6 bases and J by 5 bases, with 16 bases between them. CDR3 length equals 14 residues. For the CDR3, the DNA is TGTGCCAGTAGGAAAACACGGGGTAGCGAGACCCAGTACTTC. It codes for CASRKTRGSETQYF.

The count of this clone is one. The gene calls are TRBV7-3 and TRBJ1-5; a weak D match, TRBD1 (6 bases). This CDR3 has 13 residues. In germline, CDR1 is SGHTA, CDR2 FQGTGA. V gave up 8 bases and J gave up 4 bases, with 12 bases separating them. The CDR3 bases are TGTGCCAGCGCTGAGGGGGATAATCAGCCCCAGCATTTT. Translation gives CASAEGDNQPQHF.

This chain links TRBV11-2 with TRBJ2-7, with D maybe TRBD2 (5 bases). CDR3 size: 14 residues. V was clipped by 5 bases and J by 2 bases, with 13 bases between them. Germline V gene sequence: CDR1 SGHAT, CDR2 FQNNGV. CDR3 residues: CASSTRLETYEQYF. The CDR3 nucleotides are TGTGCCAGCAGCACTAGACTCGAAACCTACGAGCAGTACTTC.

The chain employs TRBV12-5 and TRBJ2-1, with D possibly called TRBD1 or TRBD2 (5 bases each). This CDR3 has 14 residues. CDR1 LGHNT and CDR2 FRNRAP come from the germline V gene. V gave up 7 bases and J gave up 4 bases, with 14 bases separating them. The CDR3 loop reads CASANEGSYNEQFF. CDR3 in DNA: TGTGCTAGTGCCAACGAGGGGAGTTACAATGAGCAGTTCTTC.

Notes on this clone: The sample holds other DNA sequences that translate to the same CDR3. The chain combines TRBV5-4 with TRBJ2-7; 12 bases fit TRBD1. Germline V gene sequence: CDR1 SGHNT, CDR2 YYREEE (reference sequence). Trimming cost V 4 bases and J 3 bases; bases outside gene matches: 5. This CDR3 has 15 residues. For the CDR3, the DNA is TGTGCCAGCAGCACGGGGACAGGGGGCTACTACGAGCAGTACTTC. Protein: CASSTGTGGYYEQYF.

This chain uses TRBV19 with TRBJ2-3; D gene uncertain. The CDR3 is made up of 13 amino acids. In germline, CDR1 is LNHDA, CDR2 SQIVND (reference sequence). V was shortened by 3 bases and J by 6 bases, with 10 bases between the two germline ends. The CDR3 protein is CASSISALDTQYF. CDR3 DNA: TGTGCCAGTAGTATTTCTGCTCTGGATACGCAGTATTTT. The full variable domain, completed using reference TRBV19 and TRBJ2-3, is DGGITQSPKYLFRKEGQNVTLSCEQNLNHDAMYWYRQDPGQGLRLIYYSQIVNDFQKGDIAEGYSVSREKKESFPLTVTSAQKNPTAFYLCASSISALDTQYFGPGTRLTVL.

V and J are TRBV11-2 and TRBJ1-4; D gene unclear. Germline V lookup: CDR1 SGHAT, CDR2 FQNNGV. The CDR3 length is 15 residues. The germline V and J ends were trimmed by 1 base and 8 bases, with 14 bases remaining between them. DNA of the CDR3: TGTGCCAGCAGCTTAGGGAGGGCCATGGGAGAAAAACTGTTTTTT. This sequence encodes CASSLGRAMGEKLFF. The complete variable domain, with remaining parts taken from reference TRBV11-2 and TRBJ1-4, reads EAGVAQSPRYKIIEKRQSVAFWCNPISGHATLYWYQQILGQGPKLLIQFQNNGVVDDSQLPKDRFSAERLKGVDSTLKIQPAKLEDSAVYLCASSLGRAMGEKLFFGSGTQLSVL.

This chain uses TRBV7-9 with TRBJ2-2; D ambiguous. This CDR3 region has 15 residues. The germline V gene encodes CDR1 SEHNR and CDR2 FQNEAQ (reference sequence). V lost 1 base, J lost 2 bases, and 8 bases lay in between. The CDR3 protein is CASSLGGRNTGELFF. CDR3 DNA sequence: TGTGCCAGCAGCTTAGGTGGCCGAAACACCGGGGAGCTGTTTTTT.

The chain recombines TRBV30 with TRBJ1-2, with D possibly matching TRBD1 (6 bases). CDR1 is GTSNPN and CDR2 is SVGIG in the germline V gene (reference sequence). The CDR3 is 14 amino acids. Trimming took off 1 base at V and 3 bases at J, with 12 bases between the two ends. Here the CDR3 reads CAWSATGSYYGYTF. DNA for the CDR3: TGTGCCTGGAGTGCCACAGGGAGCTACTATGGCTACACCTTC. The whole variable domain, remainder taken from reference TRBV30 and TRBJ1-2, is SQTIHQWPATLVQPVGSPLSLECTVEGTSNPNLYWYRQAAGRGLQLLFYSVGIGQISSEVPQNLSASRPQDRQFILSSKKLLLSDSGFYLCAWSATGSYYGYTFGSGTRLTVV.

This clone has a single count. This chain connects TRBV15 to TRBJ2-3; no clear D gene. Trimming left V 0 bases short and J 5 bases short, with 9 bases between. CDR1 and CDR2 (germline): LNHNV, YYDKDF (reference sequence). The CDR3 is 14 residues long. CDR3 sequence reads: CATSRDDLEDTQYF. The CDR3 DNA sequence: TGTGCCACCAGCAGAGATGACCTTGAAGATACGCAGTATTTT.

This clone was seen just once. The chain is built from TRBV9 and TRBJ2-1; D possibly uses TRBD1 or TRBD2 (6 bases each). CDR3 length equals 15 residues. Trimming removed 0 bases at V and 3 bases at J, with 10 bases between. The germline gives CDR1 SGDLS, CDR2 YYNGEE. This CDR3 reads CASSVVGGVYNEQFF. CDR3 bases: TGTGCCAGCAGCGTAGTCGGGGGCGTCTACAATGAGCAGTTCTTC.

Worth noting for this clone: The same CDR3 is also encoded by other DNA sequences in this sample. V gene TRBV5-1 combines with J gene TRBJ2-1, with TRBD1 matching over 7 bases. V lost 0 bases, J lost 9 bases, and 3 bases stayed unmatched. The CDR3 is 13 amino acids. CDR1 and CDR2 from the germline V gene are SGHRS and YFSETQ. The CDR3 bases are TGCGCCAGCAGCTTGGAAGGGGGCCGTGAGCAGTTCTTC. It codes for CASSLEGGREQFF.

This clone was seen just once. One junction end does not reproduce the germline sequence, and a read error may be involved. The rearrangement joins TRBV6-6 to TRBJ2-4, with TRBD2 identical over 7 bases. The CDR3 is 13 residues long. CDR1 is MNHNY, CDR2 SVGAGI, per germline (reference sequence). CDR3: CASSAVIAGAVNF. Written as DNA, the CDR3 is TGTGCCAGCAGTGCCGTGATAGCGGGCGCTGTTAACTTC.

Worth noting for this clone: The junction differs from germline at one of its ends, possibly a read error. The chain carries TRBV27 and TRBJ1-5, with TRBD1 matching 7 bases. This CDR3 contains 14 residues. Germline values: CDR1 MNHEY, CDR2 SMNVEV (reference sequence). The CDR3 loop is CASTLVRGGQPQHF. CDR3 DNA sequence: TGTGCCAGCACTTTAGTCAGGGGGGGACAGCCCCAGCATTTT.

CDR3 region: CASSPRSDYQPQHF. The CDR3 nucleotides read TGTGCCAGCAGTCCTCGGTCAGATTATCAGCCCCAGCATTTT. This chain links TRBV28 with TRBJ1-5, with unresolved D. This CDR3 is built from 14 residues. In germline, CDR1 is MDHEN, CDR2 SYDVKM. V was shortened by 5 bases and J by 5 bases, with 13 bases between the two germline ends.

The sample holds one count of this clone. The rearrangement links TRBV11-2 to TRBJ2-7, with D possibly being TRBD2 (6 bases). This CDR3 contains 14 residues. Germline V gene data show CDR1 as SGHAT and CDR2 as FQNNGV. V lost 7 bases to trimming and J lost 5 bases, with 18 bases between them. CDR3 in DNA: TGTGCCAGCATCCTGCAGGCGGGGTTGCACGAGCAGTACTTC. It is translated as CASILQAGLHEQYF.

In its sample, this clone was seen a few times. The chain employs TRBV5-4 and TRBJ2-5, with TRBD1 matching 10 bases. V dropped 5 bases and J dropped 7; count of bases not matched to a gene: 11. The CDR3 extends over 15 amino acids. Looked up from germline, CDR1 is SGHNT and CDR2 is YYREEE (reference sequence). The DNA for the CDR3 is TGTGCCAGCAGGGGTGCGGGACAGGGGACCGGGACCCAGTACTTC. Translation gives CASRGAGQGTGTQYF.

This chain joins TRBV6-6 and TRBJ1-4; the D gene is possibly TRBD1 (5 bases). From germline, CDR1 is MNHNY and CDR2 SVGAGI (reference sequence). The CDR3 extends over 14 amino acids. V lost 6 bases, J lost 2 bases, and 10 bases lay in between. The CDR3 here is CASRRTKTNEKLFF. CDR3 bases: TGTGCCAGCAGGAGGACAAAGACTAATGAAAAACTGTTTTTT.